This TCR beta chain was identified in a study of shared clonotypes between healthy human individuals. This table comes from immunoSEQ multiplex PCR, and its TCRdb copy is limited to in-frame clones, with some not included. The sample has 1.5 million to 2.5 million clones, less than 95% seen once. Turning to this clone: The target antigen is unknown.

Trimming removed 4 bases at V and 0 bases at J, with 5 bases between. Germline V gene lookup returns CDR1 MNHEY and CDR2 SMNVEV (reference sequence). This CDR3 has 13 amino acids. Study findings and constraints: Researchers found naive subsets generally carried larger estimated richness than memory subsets.

Positively selected for CCR7, the CD45RO-negative cells used as naive CD8 cells excluded terminally differentiated effector memory CD45RA+ cells. The TCR comes from a man between 18 and 35 years old in good health. The sequenced sample consisted of naive CD8+ T cells sorted from blood. The chain is built from TRBV27 and TRBJ2-3; no reliable D call. The CDR3 region has the DNA TGTGCCAGCAGTTACCCTAGCACAGATACGCAGTATTTT. Encoded protein: CASSYPSTDTQYF.